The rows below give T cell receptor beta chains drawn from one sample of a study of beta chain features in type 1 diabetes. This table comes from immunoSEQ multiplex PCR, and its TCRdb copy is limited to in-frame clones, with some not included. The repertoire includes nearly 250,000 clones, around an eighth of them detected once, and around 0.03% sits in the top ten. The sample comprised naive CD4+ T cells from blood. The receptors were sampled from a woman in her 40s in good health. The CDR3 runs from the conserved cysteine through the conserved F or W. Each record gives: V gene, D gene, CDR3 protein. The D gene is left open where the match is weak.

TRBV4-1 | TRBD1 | CASSQGQVQPQHF
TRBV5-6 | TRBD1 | CASSLAIGDRGRTGELFF
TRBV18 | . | CASSLVGQSNTGELFF
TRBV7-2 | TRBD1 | CASSLQGATPYGYTF
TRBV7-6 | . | CASSLYQDQPQHF
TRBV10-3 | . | CAIGSIGAGTDTQYF
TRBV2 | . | CASRSGSAFF
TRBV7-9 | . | CASSLERGNSPLHF
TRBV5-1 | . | CASRSGGVSYEQYF
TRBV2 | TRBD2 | CASTSAGGPGDTQYF
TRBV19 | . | CASRGGAGRTDTQYF
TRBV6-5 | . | CASSDLGTKLQYF
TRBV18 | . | CASSPSQGPEQYF
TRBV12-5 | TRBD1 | CASTLFGTGGTGYTF
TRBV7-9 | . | CASSLLSSPLHF
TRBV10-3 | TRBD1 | CAISEIGDSVYGYTF
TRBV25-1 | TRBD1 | CASSEHGQGSTDTQYF
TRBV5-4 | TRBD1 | CASGAGTGGPDTQYF
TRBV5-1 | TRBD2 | CASSLLGGGVQETQYF